The clone carrying this T cell receptor (beta chain) was counted a few times. Its antigen is currently unknown. This sample was included in a study of T cell repertoires in cytomegalovirus infection. About the study: Peptides in the study included HLA-C-restricted and HLA-B-restricted CMV epitopes. Public TCR beta signatures provided an indication of both CMV infection and a matching HLA type.

Regarding the study as a whole: HLA-C-restricted CMV-specific TCR beta clonotypes prevailed in the ex vivo response. Identification of carriers of CMV plus the relevant HLA was performed using cumulative public TCR beta family frequency.

The CDR3 runs to 14 residues. Germline V gene lookup returns CDR1 SGHTA and CDR2 FQGNSA. Trimming removed 3 bases from V and 3 bases from J, with 9 bases in between. TCRdb redid the calling of the reads with MiXCR, one entry per CDR3 protein. The sample lists about 51,000 distinct CDR3 sequences, 20% occurring once. The sample was CD8+ T cells from cultured PBMCs, taken from culture after CMV antigen stimulation. The sequence came from a human donor in good health (CMV status not recorded). Some clones in this sample may be carry-over from other donors' samples. The chain couples TRBV7-2 to TRBJ2-4; D might be TRBD1 (5 bases). In DNA form, the CDR3 reads TGTGCCAGCAGCTTTGACAGTTACAAAAACATTCAGTACTTC. Protein sequence: CASSFDSYKNIQYF.